The 4 T cell receptor beta chains listed next were all sequenced from one sample in a study of neurological immune-mediated disorders. TCRdb passed the 5' RACE reads through MiXCR, listing each CDR3 protein once. Seen here are 40,000 to 55,000 distinct CDR3 sequences, 5.8% observed once, and the top ten hold roughly 1.5%. The source material was CD4+ T cells from blood. The receptor source for this set is a young woman with multiple sclerosis.

The V and J genes are TRBV28 and TRBJ2-7, with D hard to call. This CDR3 has 14 residues. The germline CDR1 and CDR2 sequences are MDHEN and SYDVKM. V shed 5 bases and J shed 0 bases, with 11 bases lying between them. CDR3 sequence (DNA): TGTGCCAGCAGTCCCCGGGTGGACTCCTACGAGCAGTACTTC. This translates into CASSPRVDSYEQYF.

This CDR3 reads CASSQVGGNYNEQFF. CDR3 nucleotides: TGTGCCAGCAGCCAAGTGGGGGGAAACTACAATGAGCAGTTCTTC. The chain joins TRBV4-2 to TRBJ2-1, with D possibly TRBD2 on 6 matching bases. CDR1 is LGHNA and CDR2 is YNFKEQ in the germline V gene. This CDR3 region has 15 residues. Trimming removed 1 base at V and 3 bases at J, with 10 bases between.

At least ten counts were recorded for this clonotype. The chain carries TRBV20-1 and TRBJ2-2, with 13 bases lining up with TRBD2. The V and J ends lost 6 bases and 2 bases, in that order; junction bases with no gene match: 3. CDR1 DFQATT and CDR2 SNEGSKA come from the germline V gene (reference sequence). CDR3 size: 15 residues. CDR3 bases: TGCAGTGCGAGGGGACTAGCGGGAAACACCGGGGAGCTGTTTTTT. Amino acids: CSARGLAGNTGELFF.

Ten or more counts support this clonotype. This chain connects TRBV9 to TRBJ2-1, with 9 bases identical to TRBD2. Germline V gene lookup returns CDR1 SGDLS and CDR2 YYNGEE. Trimming at V came to 0 bases and at J to 7 bases, leaving 14 bases not matched to a gene. This CDR3 is 18 amino acids long. In DNA, the CDR3 is TGTGCCAGCAGCGTAGGGGGGGCTAGCGGGGCTTCTTGGAATGAGCAGTTCTTC. Its protein product is CASSVGGASGASWNEQFF.